This is a list of T cell receptor beta chains from one sample in a study of OX40 agonist ivuxolimab in advanced cancers. Here immunoSEQ multiplex PCR was the method, and the copy in TCRdb shows in-frame clones only, minus some. Here the sample spans 70,000 or so clones, 65% to 80% being singletons. Here the sequenced sample was CD4+ or CD8+ T cells sorted from blood, taken in a trial of the OX40 agonist ivuxolimab. The source of these receptors is an adult with an advanced solid tumor such as melanoma, head and neck, liver or kidney cancer. The CDR3 runs from the conserved cysteine through the conserved F or W. The D gene is left open where the match is weak. Not all rows give a size; the values are once, few, many and, for expanded clones, a class.

cdr3_aa: CASSPYGGLGPETQYF; cdr3_nt: TGTGCCAGCAGCCCTTATGGGGGATTGGGGCCAGAGACCCAGTACTTC; clone_size: NA; j_call: TRBJ2-5; v_call: TRBV27; d_call: NA
cdr3_aa: CASSPGTRAFF; cdr3_nt: TGTGCCAGCAGCCCCGGGACTAGGGCGTTCTTC; clone_size: NA; j_call: TRBJ2-1; v_call: TRBV11-2; d_call: TRBD2
cdr3_aa: CASSLAEVGEQFF; cdr3_nt: TGTGCCAGCAGCTTAGCGGAAGTGGGTGAGCAGTTCTTC; clone_size: NA; j_call: TRBJ2-1; v_call: TRBV7-9; d_call: NA
cdr3_aa: CASSNLGRDYGYTF; cdr3_nt: TGTGCCAGTAGTAATCTGGGACGAGACTATGGCTACACCTTC; clone_size: NA; j_call: TRBJ1-2; v_call: TRBV19; d_call: NA
cdr3_aa: CASSSRQGGTDTQYF; cdr3_nt: TGTGCCAGCAGCTCCAGACAGGGGGGTACAGATACGCAGTATTTT; clone_size: few; j_call: TRBJ2-3; v_call: TRBV7-2; d_call: TRBD1
cdr3_aa: CASNGGRPTGNTIYF; cdr3_nt: TGTGCCAGCAATGGCGGGCGCCCAACTGGAAACACCATATATTTT; clone_size: NA; j_call: TRBJ1-3; v_call: TRBV28; d_call: NA
cdr3_aa: CASSAPGQGRREQYF; cdr3_nt: TGTGCCAGCAGTGCACCGGGACAGGGTCGCCGCGAGCAGTACTTC; clone_size: NA; j_call: TRBJ2-7; v_call: TRBV6-1; d_call: TRBD1
cdr3_aa: CASTQNRGLASYEQYF; cdr3_nt: TGTGCCAGCACGCAAAACCGGGGACTAGCCTCCTACGAGCAGTACTTC; clone_size: NA; j_call: TRBJ2-7; v_call: TRBV21-1; d_call: NA
cdr3_aa: CASSRQGGNQPQHF; cdr3_nt: TGTGCCAGCAGCAGACAGGGGGGAAATCAGCCCCAGCATTTT; clone_size: NA; j_call: TRBJ1-5; v_call: TRBV11-2; d_call: TRBD1
cdr3_aa: CASSAGGRHSYEQYF; cdr3_nt: TGTGCCAGCTCCGCGGGCGGGAGGCACTCCTACGAGCAGTACTTC; clone_size: NA; j_call: TRBJ2-7; v_call: TRBV27; d_call: TRBD2
cdr3_aa: CASSLMGRVEYF; cdr3_nt: TGTGCCAGCAGCTTAATGGGCAGGGTCGAGTATTTT; clone_size: NA; j_call: TRBJ2-3; v_call: TRBV7-9; d_call: NA
cdr3_aa: CASRQGARTGELFF; cdr3_nt: TGCGCCAGCAGGCAGGGGGCGCGCACCGGGGAGCTGTTTTTT; clone_size: NA; j_call: TRBJ2-2; v_call: TRBV5-1; d_call: TRBD1
cdr3_aa: CASSFPVNSPLHF; cdr3_nt: TGTGCCAGCAGCTTCCCCGTCAATTCACCCCTCCACTTT; clone_size: NA; j_call: TRBJ1-6; v_call: TRBV5-5; d_call: NA
cdr3_aa: CATRLGPSGNTIYF; cdr3_nt: TGTGCCACCCGTTTAGGACCTTCTGGAAACACCATATATTTT; clone_size: NA; j_call: TRBJ1-3; v_call: TRBV10-3; d_call: NA
cdr3_aa: CASRSGQGNTIYF; cdr3_nt: TGTGCCAGCAGATCGGGACAGGGGAACACCATATATTTT; clone_size: NA; j_call: TRBJ1-3; v_call: TRBV5-5; d_call: TRBD1
cdr3_aa: CASSLDSGEYEQYF; cdr3_nt: TGTGCCAGCAGCTTAGATTCCGGGGAGTACGAGCAGTACTTC; clone_size: NA; j_call: TRBJ2-7; v_call: TRBV11-3; d_call: NA
cdr3_aa: CASSPGLSYEQYF; cdr3_nt: TGTGCCAGCAGCCCGGGTCTTTCCTACGAGCAGTACTTC; clone_size: NA; j_call: TRBJ2-7; v_call: TRBV27; d_call: NA
cdr3_aa: CASSPGQGNSGANVLTF; cdr3_nt: TGTGCCAGCAGCCCAGGTCAGGGGAACTCTGGGGCCAACGTCCTGACTTTC; clone_size: NA; j_call: TRBJ2-6; v_call: TRBV14; d_call: NA
cdr3_aa: CASSWTSGSPRPQYF; cdr3_nt: TGCGCCAGCAGCTGGACTAGCGGGAGCCCCCGTCCCCAGTATTTT; clone_size: NA; j_call: TRBJ2-3; v_call: TRBV5-1; d_call: TRBD2
cdr3_aa: CASRRLAISDTQYF; cdr3_nt: TGTGCCAGCAGGAGACTAGCTATATCGGATACGCAGTATTTT; clone_size: NA; j_call: TRBJ2-3; v_call: TRBV6-1; d_call: TRBD2
cdr3_aa: CASIDDKAPFYEQYF; cdr3_nt: TGTGCCAGCATCGACGACAAGGCCCCTTTTTACGAGCAGTACTTC; clone_size: NA; j_call: TRBJ2-7; v_call: TRBV13; d_call: NA
cdr3_aa: CASSPLATNYGYTF; cdr3_nt: TGTGCCAGCTCACCACTTGCCACAAACTATGGCTACACCTTC; clone_size: NA; j_call: TRBJ1-2; v_call: TRBV18; d_call: NA
cdr3_aa: CASSSQQVRSQFF; cdr3_nt: TGTGCCAGCAGTTCCCAACAGGTACGATCCCAGTTCTTC; clone_size: NA; j_call: TRBJ2-1; v_call: TRBV28; d_call: NA
cdr3_aa: CAPRTELIEQYF; cdr3_nt: TGTGCCCCCCGGACAGAGCTAATCGAGCAGTACTTC; clone_size: NA; j_call: TRBJ2-7; v_call: TRBV7-9; d_call: NA
cdr3_aa: CASRRGQGGEQYF; cdr3_nt: TGTGCCAGCCGACGGGGACAGGGAGGGGAGCAGTACTTC; clone_size: NA; j_call: TRBJ2-7; v_call: TRBV18; d_call: TRBD1
cdr3_aa: CASRETGGNSPLHF; cdr3_nt: TGTGCCAGCAGGGAGACAGGGGGCAATTCACCCCTCCACTTT; clone_size: NA; j_call: TRBJ1-6; v_call: TRBV2; d_call: TRBD1
cdr3_aa: CASSPGTGDTEAFF; cdr3_nt: TGTGCCAGCAGTCCGGGGACAGGGGACACTGAAGCTTTCTTT; clone_size: NA; j_call: TRBJ1-1; v_call: TRBV25-1; d_call: TRBD1
cdr3_aa: CASSPEGGVLNTEAFF; cdr3_nt: TGCGCCAGCAGCCCGGAGGGGGGCGTCCTGAACACTGAAGCTTTCTTT; clone_size: NA; j_call: TRBJ1-1; v_call: TRBV5-1; d_call: NA
cdr3_aa: CASSLEIGYGYTF; cdr3_nt: TGTGCCAGCAGCTTAGAGATCGGCTATGGCTACACCTTC; clone_size: NA; j_call: TRBJ1-2; v_call: TRBV7-9; d_call: NA
cdr3_aa: CASSLDWGSGGHEQYF; cdr3_nt: TGTGCCAGCAGCTTAGATTGGGGCTCCGGGGGTCACGAGCAGTACTTC; clone_size: once; j_call: TRBJ2-7; v_call: TRBV11-2; d_call: NA
cdr3_aa: CSVVVLTSSYNEQFF; cdr3_nt: TGCAGCGTTGTTGTCCTCACAAGCTCCTACAATGAGCAGTTCTTC; clone_size: NA; j_call: TRBJ2-1; v_call: TRBV29-1; d_call: NA
cdr3_aa: CASSKGSGGETQYF; cdr3_nt: TGTGCCAGCTCAAAGGGTAGCGGAGGAGAGACCCAGTACTTC; clone_size: NA; j_call: TRBJ2-5; v_call: TRBV18; d_call: NA
cdr3_aa: CASSPPRQGTEAFF; cdr3_nt: TGTGCCAGCTCACCACCGAGACAGGGGACTGAAGCTTTCTTT; clone_size: NA; j_call: TRBJ1-1; v_call: TRBV18; d_call: TRBD1